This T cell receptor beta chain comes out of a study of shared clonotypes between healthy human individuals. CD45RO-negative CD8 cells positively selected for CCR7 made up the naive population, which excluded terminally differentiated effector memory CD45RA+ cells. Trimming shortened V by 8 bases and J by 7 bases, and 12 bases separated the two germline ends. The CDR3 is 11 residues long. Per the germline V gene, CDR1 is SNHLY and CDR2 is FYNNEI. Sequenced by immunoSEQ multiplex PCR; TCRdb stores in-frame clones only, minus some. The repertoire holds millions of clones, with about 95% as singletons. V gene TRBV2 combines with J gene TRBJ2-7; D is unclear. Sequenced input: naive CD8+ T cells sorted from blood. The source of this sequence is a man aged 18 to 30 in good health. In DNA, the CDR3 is TGTGCCAGCCGGATCTCCCGGGAGCAGTACTTC. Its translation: CASRISREQYF.